This TCR beta chain stems from a study of cytomegalovirus exposure and HLA in healthy donors. The germline V and J ends were trimmed by 7 bases and 7 bases, with 16 bases remaining between them. The CDR3 covers 13 residues. The germline CDR1 and CDR2 sequences are LNHDA and SQIVND (reference sequence). The PCR had 60 Vbeta and 13 Jbeta primers. The method was immunoSEQ multiplex PCR; TCRdb's version includes in-frame clones alone and lacks a portion of them. This table has 110,000 to 150,000 clones, roughly four fifths appearing once. The V and J genes are TRBV19 and TRBJ1-1; D is unclear. Sequencing was carried out using PBMCs. This sequence originates from a woman aged 45-60 years in good health and CMV-seronegative. CDR3 DNA sequence: TGTGCCAGTAAGAAGAGTCTTCGGGATGAAGCTTTCTTT. Translating it yields CASKKSLRDEAFF.